Following are 25 T cell receptor beta chains from one sample sequenced in a study of blood T cell repertoires in COVID-19. TCRdb's table, derived via immunoSEQ multiplex PCR, lists solely in-frame clones and lacks some. The data contain about 58,000 clones, approximately 91% of them seen just once; the ten biggest clones take up roughly an eighth. Sequenced input: peripheral blood. The source is an older woman with active COVID-19.

In its sample, this clone was seen a few times. The rearrangement joins TRBV3-1 (or the pseudogene TRBV3-2) to TRBJ1-2, with 7 bases fitting TRBD1. The CDR3 spans 13 residues. Per germline, CDR1 LGHDT and CDR2 YNNKEL (reference sequence). Germline trimming cut 2 bases from V and 8 bases from J; bases unmatched to any gene: 5. The CDR3: CASSQNRGKGYTF. The CDR3 DNA reads TGTGCCAGCAGCCAAAACAGGGGCAAAGGCTACACCTTC.

To note about this clone: Additional DNA sequences in this sample encode the identical CDR3. This sequence joins TRBV27 and TRBJ1-4; maybe TRBD1 (5 bases). V lost 0 bases and J lost 5, with 16 bases in between. The CDR3 is made up of 17 amino acids. CDR1 is MNHEY, CDR2 SMNVEV, per germline (reference sequence). The CDR3 DNA reads as TGTGCCAGCAGTTTATCGGGACTGACAGTTTACAATGAAAAACTGTTTTTT. It yields the protein CASSLSGLTVYNEKLFF.

The J gene is TRBJ1-6, the V gene TRBV19; D is uncertain. Between the trimmed V and J ends, which lost 3 bases and 7 bases, there was a span of 10 bases. Germline loops: CDR1 LNHDA, CDR2 SQIVND (reference sequence). This CDR3 has 14 residues. CDR3: CASSMLPENSPLHF. CDR3 DNA sequence: TGTGCCAGTAGTATGCTACCCGAGAATTCACCCCTCCACTTT.

This clone was seen only once. The chain is built from TRBV6-5 and TRBJ1-3; unclear D gene. V lost 6 bases and J 3 bases, leaving 15 bases between the germline ends. Per the germline V gene, CDR1 is MNHEY and CDR2 is SVGAGI. The CDR3 runs to 15 residues. The CDR3 coding sequence is TGTGCCAGCAGCCCGCCGGGAGTAAGTGGAAACACCATATATTTT. This sequence encodes CASSPPGVSGNTIYF.

The chain uses TRBV7-8 and TRBJ1-3; 12 bases are shared with TRBD1. V shed 2 bases, J shed 6 bases, and the junction held 11 bases outside the gene matches. Germline V lookup: CDR1 SGHVS, CDR2 FQNEAQ. This CDR3 contains 18 residues. CDR3 amino acids: CASSLSFGGQGATNTIYF. CDR3 sequence (DNA): TGTGCCAGCAGCTTATCCTTTGGGGGACAGGGGGCGACAAACACCATATATTTT.

The V call is TRBV7-3, the J call TRBJ1-1; no firm D call. CDR1 is SGHTA and CDR2 is FQGTGA in the germline V gene. The CDR3 runs to 11 residues. The V and J ends lost 5 bases and 4 bases respectively, with 5 bases between them. The CDR3 nucleotides are TGTGCCAGCAGCCCGTCCACTGAAGCTTTCTTT. Translation: CASSPSTEAFF. Together with reference TRBV7-3 and TRBJ1-1, the CDR3 gives the full variable domain: GAGVSQTPSNKVTEKGKYVELRCDPISGHTALYWYRQSLGQGPEFLIYFQGTGAADDSGLPNDRFFAVRPEGSVSTLKIQRTERGDSAVYLCASSPSTEAFFGQGTRLTVV.

The chain employs TRBV10-2 and TRBJ1-2, with TRBD1 matching 7 bases. V dropped 6 bases and J dropped 3; count of bases not matched to a gene: 7. Per the germline V gene, CDR1 is WSHSY and CDR2 is SAAADI. There are 14 residues in the CDR3. The CDR3 nucleotides read TGCGCCAGCAGGGCAGGACAGGTGGACTATGGCTACACCTTC. The encoded protein is CASRAGQVDYGYTF.

This clone was detected only once. The V gene is TRBV5-1, the J gene TRBJ2-2; weak D call: TRBD1 (7 bases). The V end lost 2 bases, the J end lost 7 bases, and 9 bases lay between the germline ends. The germline V gene has CDR1 SGHRS and CDR2 YFSETQ. There are 13 residues in the CDR3. The chain's CDR3 is CASSFRGDGELFF. The CDR3 nucleotides are TGCGCCAGCAGCTTCAGGGGGGACGGGGAGCTGTTTTTT.

The chain joins TRBV9 to TRBJ2-1; D is unresolved. The V gene's germline CDR1 is SGDLS and CDR2 YYNGEE. V was shortened by 4 bases and J by 8 bases, with 13 bases between the two germline ends. The CDR3 length is 13 residues. The DNA for the CDR3 is TGTGCCAGCAGCACCGGCCCAGGCGATGAGCAGTTCTTC. Its translation: CASSTGPGDEQFF.

In its sample, this clone was seen once. The chain joins TRBV19 to TRBJ1-5; D gene unclear. This CDR3 has 15 amino acids. Germline CDR1 reads LNHDA; CDR2 reads SQIVND (reference sequence). V was pared by 3 bases and J by 1 base, with 10 bases between. CDR3 in DNA: TGTGCCAGTAGTATCAAGAGGGAGAGCAATCAGCCCCAGCATTTT. Encoded protein: CASSIKRESNQPQHF.

The sample holds one count of this clone. The rearrangement links TRBV12-5 to TRBJ1-5; tentatively, D is TRBD1 (5 bases). Per germline, CDR1 LGHNT and CDR2 FRNRAP. Deletions cut 1 base from V and 9 bases from J, with 10 bases between. This CDR3 contains 13 residues. The CDR3 DNA reads as TGTGCTAGTGGTTTGGACAGGCCGCGGCCCCAGCATTTT. Encoded protein: CASGLDRPRPQHF.

This chain joins TRBV6-5 and TRBJ1-2; the match to TRBD1 covers 9 bases. Trimming took 2 bases from V and 4 from J; bases not matched to a gene: 5. Germline values: CDR1 MNHEY, CDR2 SVGAGI. CDR3 length: 15 residues. The chain's CDR3 is CASSYRDRVGYGYTF. CDR3 nucleotides: TGTGCCAGCAGTTACAGGGACAGGGTTGGCTATGGCTACACCTTC.

The genes are TRBV18 and TRBJ1-1; D perhaps matches TRBD1 (5 bases). V lost 0 bases, J lost 1 base, and 9 bases lay in between. Germline V gene sequence: CDR1 KGHSH, CDR2 LQKENI. The length of the CDR3 is 15 residues. For the CDR3, the DNA is TGTGCCAGCTCACCACCGGGCAGGGCGAACACTGAAGCTTTCTTT. Its protein product is CASSPPGRANTEAFF. The variable domain in full, completed from reference TRBV18 and TRBJ1-1, reads NAGVMQNPRHLVRRRGQEARLRCSPMKGHSHVYWYRQLPEEGLKFMVYLQKENIIDESGMPKERFSAEFPKEGPSILRIQQVVRGDSAAYFCASSPPGRANTEAFFGQGTRLTVV.

V gene TRBV2 combines with J gene TRBJ1-6, with D perhaps TRBD1 (5 bases). Germline values: CDR1 SNHLY, CDR2 FYNNEI. This CDR3 is built from 16 residues. Deletions cut 7 bases from V and 7 bases from J, with 20 bases between. The CDR3, as DNA: TGTGCCAGCAACCCGGAGGAGGGGAGGGCAAATTCACCCCTCCACTTT. It encodes CASNPEEGRANSPLHF.

J is TRBJ2-1 and V is TRBV2; D not resolved. The germline V gene encodes CDR1 SNHLY and CDR2 FYNNEI. This CDR3 has 15 residues. V lost 2 bases, J lost 7 bases, and 15 bases lay in between. CDR3 region: CASSESRLASNEQFF. For the CDR3, the DNA is TGTGCCAGCAGTGAATCCCGACTGGCTAGTAATGAGCAGTTCTTC.

The V gene is TRBV7-9, the J gene TRBJ1-6, with 7 bases lining up with TRBD1. This CDR3 region has 14 residues. In germline, CDR1 is SEHNR, CDR2 FQNEAQ (reference sequence). The V gene end was trimmed by 3 bases and the J gene end by 10 bases; junction bases not matched to a gene: 6. CDR3 amino acids: CASSFTGDRSPLHF. CDR3 bases: TGTGCCAGCAGCTTTACAGGGGATCGGTCACCCCTCCACTTT.

The V gene is TRBV5-1, the J gene TRBJ2-5, with a weak D call TRBD1 (7 bases). The V and J ends lost 3 bases and 2 bases respectively, with 11 bases between them. The CDR3 extends over 14 amino acids. CDR1 and CDR2 (germline): SGHRS, YFSETQ. The CDR3 sequence: CASSSRGAQETQYF. The CDR3, as DNA: TGCGCCAGCAGCTCCAGGGGGGCACAAGAGACCCAGTACTTC.

The V call is TRBV4-2, the J call TRBJ2-1; 13 bases agree with TRBD2. Germline V gene data show CDR1 as LGHNA and CDR2 as YNFKEQ. The V gene end was trimmed by 4 bases and the J gene end by 12 bases; junction bases not matched to a gene: 12. The CDR3 has 16 amino acids. This CDR3 reads CASSPQTSGGSVLQFF. The CDR3 DNA is TGTGCCAGCAGCCCCCAGACTAGCGGGGGGAGTGTGTTGCAGTTCTTC.

The chain carries TRBV6-5 and TRBJ2-3; D uncertain. V lost 8 bases to trimming and J lost 4 bases, with 7 bases between them. CDR1 MNHEY and CDR2 SVGAGI come from the germline V gene. The CDR3 extends over 11 amino acids. CDR3 region: CASWLADTQYF. In nucleotides, the CDR3 is TGTGCCAGCTGGCTCGCAGATACGCAGTATTTT.

This clone is a singleton in its sample. This chain joins TRBV6-6 and TRBJ1-5, with D hard to call. Trimming stripped 2 bases from V and 1 base from J, with 6 bases between. CDR1 is MNHNY, CDR2 SVGAGI, per germline (reference sequence). This CDR3 is 14 amino acids long. DNA of the CDR3: TGTGCCAGCAGTTACGGGCAGAGCAATCAGCCCCAGCATTTT. This codes for CASSYGQSNQPQHF.

The V gene is TRBV29-1, the J gene TRBJ1-1; D is perhaps TRBD1 (6 bases). The V end was cut by 7 bases, the J end by 3 bases, with 12 bases between. Germline V lookup: CDR1 SQVTM, CDR2 ANQGSEA. The CDR3 extends over 12 amino acids. CDR3 in DNA: TGCAGCGATTTGACAGGAGACACTGAAGCTTTCTTT. This encodes CSDLTGDTEAFF.

The rearrangement joins TRBV2 to TRBJ2-3; 10 nucleotides line up with TRBD2. Germline CDR1 is SNHLY and CDR2 is FYNNEI. The CDR3 has 20 amino acids. The V segment lost 1 base and the J segment 2 bases; nucleotides outside the gene matches: 15. The CDR3 nucleotides read TGTGCCAGCAGTGAAGAAAGGCGGCTAGCGGGGGACTTCATCACAGATACGCAGTATTTT. Its protein is CASSEERRLAGDFITDTQYF.

This chain uses TRBV19 with TRBJ1-4; D unresolved. CDR3 length: 13 amino acids. V was pared by 7 bases and J by 4 bases, with 10 bases between. CDR1 and CDR2 (germline): LNHDA, SQIVND (reference sequence). For the CDR3, the DNA is TGTGCCAGTAATAATCGGGGTAATGAAAAACTGTTTTTT. The encoded protein is CASNNRGNEKLFF.

This clone was recorded once. The gene calls are TRBV11-2 and TRBJ1-6; possible D gene TRBD1, 6 bases. The CDR3 covers 15 residues. The germline V and J ends were trimmed by 2 bases and 8 bases, with 13 bases remaining between them. Germline values: CDR1 SGHAT, CDR2 FQNNGV. The CDR3 DNA is TGTGCCAGCAGCTTAAACTGGGGGCTATATTCACCCCTCCACTTT. Amino acid sequence: CASSLNWGLYSPLHF.

The gene calls are TRBV2 and TRBJ2-1; 9 bases fit TRBD1. Germline trimming cut 4 bases from V and 6 bases from J; bases unmatched to any gene: 7. The CDR3 runs 15 residues. Germline-derived CDR1 and CDR2 are SNHLY and FYNNEI. This chain's CDR3 is CASSGDRVGLNEQFF. CDR3 coding DNA: TGTGCCAGCAGTGGGGACAGGGTGGGACTCAATGAGCAGTTCTTC.